This TCR beta chain was captured by sequencing in a study of cytomegalovirus exposure and HLA in healthy donors (dated by TCRdb to 2015 to 2018). Background for the entire study: According to a later analysis, the roughly 120 validation repertoires were produced on the same platform as the roughly 700 repertoires of the first cohort. To predict cytomegalovirus infection status, the study brought together high-throughput TCR immunosequencing, statistical association of individual TCRs with disease status, and machine learning. The study aimed to test whether cataloging public T cell receptors could reveal signatures of past pathogen exposure. Besides the first cohort of around 670 subjects, a separate validation cohort made up of 120 or so different subjects was used. Overall study results and their limits: In the study, some 160 TCR beta chains were listed as associated with cytomegalovirus. Across donors, most TCR sequences were observed very rarely, whereas some public TCRs were present in many individuals. Of the cluster scores, 94% were above 0 in a later analysis, which found that TCRs clustered in the first cohort also tended to co-occur in the approximately 130 validation repertoires. The classifier was reported to diagnose cytomegalovirus status with high specificity and sensitivity in both the original and validation cohorts. In vitro tests confirmed that three of the cytomegalovirus-associated TCR beta chains recognize cytomegalovirus antigens. A later analysis had no HLA typing for the validation cohort, so co-occurrence there was scored across all 120 repertoires. The authors suggested that the approach could potentially be generalized to other disease states and immunological phenotypes.

The library came from the immunoSEQ multiplex PCR assay. Per the authors' processing: To diagnose cytomegalovirus status from the catalog of TCR beta chain sequences, a statistical classification framework was built. This is the immuneACCESS table as TCRdb keeps it, with only in-frame sequences that have V and J called. A part of the clones is gone; compared with another copy, unresolved V genes explain less than half, and the rest is unexplained. V, J and clone size were drawn from that table, and D and trimming were deduced from the DNA. In all, the sample holds some 99,000 clones, and roughly 90% of those were seen once. The ten largest make up about 2.1% of the sample. Donors formed part of the validation cohort, which comprised over a hundred subjects and was distinct from the first cohort of 550 to 850 subjects. Points on this clone: No antigen is known for it. No clone much larger than this one lies a single base away; base qualities are absent.

For CDR1 and CDR2, the germline V gene lists MNHEY and SVGAGI. V lost 7 bases and J lost 8 bases; the stretch between them is 17 bases long. Counted from cysteine to phenylalanine, this CDR3 has 13 amino acids. Only CDR3 DNA is held: 39 bases, read in frame from base 1. Sequenced: PBMCs. This sequence was found in a woman aged 18-35 years in good health and CMV-seronegative. The chain is assembled from TRBV6-5 and TRBJ1-2; a tentative D match to TRBD1 spans 5 bases. The DNA is TGTGCCAGCAAACCCGACAGTCAAAGGGGCTACACCTTC. Protein translation: CASKPDSQRGYTF.